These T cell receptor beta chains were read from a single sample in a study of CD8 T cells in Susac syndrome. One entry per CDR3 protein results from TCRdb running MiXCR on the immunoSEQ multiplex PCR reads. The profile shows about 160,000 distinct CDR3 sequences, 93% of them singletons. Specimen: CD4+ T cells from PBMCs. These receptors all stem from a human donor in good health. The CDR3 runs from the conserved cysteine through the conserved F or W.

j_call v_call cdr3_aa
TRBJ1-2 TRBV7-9 CASSRGQDGYTF
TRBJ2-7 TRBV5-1 CASSLAGAMQYF
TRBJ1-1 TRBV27 CASSLLGRGFTEAFF
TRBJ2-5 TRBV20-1 CSARDLGGETQYF
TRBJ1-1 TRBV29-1 CSVLWDLNTEAFF
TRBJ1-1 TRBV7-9 CASSSHTRSLFMNTEAFF
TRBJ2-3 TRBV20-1 CSGVAASDTQYF
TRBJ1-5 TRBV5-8 CASSSGRLNQPQHF
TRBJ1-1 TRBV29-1 CSVVSSGTEAFF
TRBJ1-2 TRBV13 CASSLLANYGYTF
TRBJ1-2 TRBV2 CASDSGDYGYTF
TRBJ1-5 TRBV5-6 CASSRTFRDIEGSCNQPQHF
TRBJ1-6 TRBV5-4 CASSLGGTGRKSPLHF
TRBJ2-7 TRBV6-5 CASSYSMESPSFYEQYF
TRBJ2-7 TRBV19 CASSIDGLSYEQYF
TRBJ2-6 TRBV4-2 CASSQVTTGPTPGANVLTF
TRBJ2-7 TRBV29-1 CSVEGGQGSEQYF
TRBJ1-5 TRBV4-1 CASSQLRRYICMAEQPQHF
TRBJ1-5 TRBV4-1 CASSQEQLNQPQHF
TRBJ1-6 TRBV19 CASTDSNNSPLHF
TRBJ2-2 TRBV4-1 CASTSRAPLGTGELFF
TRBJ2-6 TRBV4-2 CASSLGVAGASGANVLTF
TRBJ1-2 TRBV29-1 CSAGNQGDLYGYTF
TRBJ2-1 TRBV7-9 CASSHRGLSNEQFF
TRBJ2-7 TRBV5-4 CASSLGDSPYEQYF
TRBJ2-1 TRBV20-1 CSVQTSGGYNEQFF